This T cell receptor (beta chain) appears in the sequencing data of a study of cytomegalovirus exposure and HLA in healthy donors. Looking at the study overall: In a later analysis, it was reported that the approximately 120 validation repertoires had been produced on the same platform as the 700 or so repertoires belonging to the first cohort. Overall study findings and caveats: Rare TCR sequences dominated, though some public TCRs recurred in many donors.

CDR3 length equals 16 residues. Deletions cut 1 base from V and 5 bases from J, with 16 bases between. The germline CDR1 and CDR2 sequences are SGHTA and FQGNSA. In regard to this clone: The target antigen is unknown.

The repertoire was sequenced with immunoSEQ multiplex PCR; TCRdb's copy has only in-frame clones and lacks some. The profile covers roughly 80,000 clones, with roughly 94% appearing a single time and 2.5% to 3.5% taken by the ten largest. The TCR comes from a woman aged 18-35 years in good health and CMV-seropositive. The V gene is TRBV7-2, the J gene TRBJ2-3; possibly TRBD2 for D (7 bases). The sequencing input was PBMCs. The chain's CDR3 is CASSLGGGRRGDTQYF. The CDR3 nucleotides are TGTGCCAGCAGCTTAGGGGGGGGGCGGAGGGGAGATACGCAGTATTTT.